This TCR beta chain was identified during a study of graft-versus-host responses after intestinal transplantation. Study details: Recipients obtained multivisceral, liver-intestinal, or isolated intestinal transplants. Following induction with anti-thymocyte globulin, all recipients were given tacrolimus and steroids for roughly three years. General observations from the study: Patients who carried graft-donor T cell macrochimerism also had high graft-versus-host to host-versus-graft clonal ratios in their allografts.

Proliferating CFSE-low CD3+CD4+ and CD3+CD8+ responders were sorted post-reaction. The repertoire was sequenced with immunoSEQ multiplex PCR; TCRdb's copy has only in-frame clones and lacks some. The sample lists around 25,000 clones, about 40% seen once, with 0.65% to 0.8% in the top ten. The germline V gene encodes CDR1 SGHNT and CDR2 YENEEA. Trimming took off 1 base at V and 1 base at J, with 13 bases between the two ends. This CDR3 comprises 16 residues. The sequencing used alloreactive CD4+ T cells from a mixed lymphocyte reaction culture, collected before intestinal transplant. Subset noted: CFSE-low proliferating T cells sorted from approximately 6-day pre-transplant mixed lymphocyte reaction (GvH or HvG direction). This clonotype originated in a human patient who received an intestinal transplant. The chain links TRBV11-3 to TRBJ1-1; the D is unclear. CDR3 nucleotides: TGTGCCAGCAGCTTAGTGGGCGGAGGCCCGAACACTGAAGCTTTCTTT. Amino acids: CASSLVGGGPNTEAFF.